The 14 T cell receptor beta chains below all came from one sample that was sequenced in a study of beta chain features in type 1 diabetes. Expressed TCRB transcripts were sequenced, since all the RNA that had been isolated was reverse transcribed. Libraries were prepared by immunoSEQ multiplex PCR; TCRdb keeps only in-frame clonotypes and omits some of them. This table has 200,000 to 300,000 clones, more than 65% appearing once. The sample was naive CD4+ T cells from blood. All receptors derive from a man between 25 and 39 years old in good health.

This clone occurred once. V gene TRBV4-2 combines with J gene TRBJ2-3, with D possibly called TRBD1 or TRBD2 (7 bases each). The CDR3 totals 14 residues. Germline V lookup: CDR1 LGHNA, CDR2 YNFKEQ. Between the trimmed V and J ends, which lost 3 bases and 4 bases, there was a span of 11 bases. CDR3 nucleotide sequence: TGTGCCAGCAGCCAGGGAGGGGGCGCAGATACGCAGTATTTT. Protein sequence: CASSQGGGADTQYF.

DNA for the CDR3: TGTGCCAGCAGCCTACTAGGGGGGGCTATCCCCAATGAGCAGTTCTTC. Translation: CASSLLGGAIPNEQFF. The rearrangement links TRBV7-2 to TRBJ2-1; TRBD2 is a possible D gene (7 bases). Trimming pared 5 bases from V and 6 bases from J, leaving 20 bases between. This CDR3 region has 16 residues. The germline gives CDR1 SGHTA, CDR2 FQGNSA.

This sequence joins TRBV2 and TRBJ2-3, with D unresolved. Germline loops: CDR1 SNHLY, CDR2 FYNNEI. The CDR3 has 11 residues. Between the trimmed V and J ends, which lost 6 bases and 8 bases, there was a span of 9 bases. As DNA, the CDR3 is TGTGCCAGCAGAGACCTTCCTACGCAGTATTTT. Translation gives CASRDLPTQYF.

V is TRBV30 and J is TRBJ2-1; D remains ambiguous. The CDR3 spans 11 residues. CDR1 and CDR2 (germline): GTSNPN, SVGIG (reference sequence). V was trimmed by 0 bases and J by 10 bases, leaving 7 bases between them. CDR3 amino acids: CAWSVISEQFF. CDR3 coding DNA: TGTGCCTGGAGTGTCATTTCGGAGCAGTTCTTC.

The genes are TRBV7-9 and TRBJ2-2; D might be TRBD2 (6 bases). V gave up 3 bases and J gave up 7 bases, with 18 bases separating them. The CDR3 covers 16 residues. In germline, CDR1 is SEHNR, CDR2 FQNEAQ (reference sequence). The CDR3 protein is CASSFPGRGASGELFF. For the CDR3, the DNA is TGTGCCAGCAGCTTCCCCGGCCGCGGGGCCAGCGGGGAGCTGTTTTTT.

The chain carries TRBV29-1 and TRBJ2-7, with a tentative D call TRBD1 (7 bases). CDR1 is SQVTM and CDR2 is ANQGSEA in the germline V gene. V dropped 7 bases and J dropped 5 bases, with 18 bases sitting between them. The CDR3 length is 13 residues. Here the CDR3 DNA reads TGCAGCGCTGTACAGGGGAGGAGGGACGAGCAGTACTTC. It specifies CSAVQGRRDEQYF.

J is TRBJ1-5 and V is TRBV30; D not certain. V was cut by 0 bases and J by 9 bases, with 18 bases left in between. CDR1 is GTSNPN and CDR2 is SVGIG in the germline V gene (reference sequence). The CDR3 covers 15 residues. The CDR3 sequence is CAWSVSGRGLSPQHF. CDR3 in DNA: TGTGCCTGGAGTGTGAGTGGACGAGGGCTTTCGCCCCAGCATTTT.

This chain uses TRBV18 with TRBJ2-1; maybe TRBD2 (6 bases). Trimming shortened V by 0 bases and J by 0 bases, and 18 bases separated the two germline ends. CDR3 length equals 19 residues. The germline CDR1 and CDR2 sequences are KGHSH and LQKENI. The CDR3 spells CASSPPVAGWESSYNEQFF. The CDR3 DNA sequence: TGTGCCAGCTCACCACCGGTTGCGGGGTGGGAGAGCTCCTACAATGAGCAGTTCTTC.

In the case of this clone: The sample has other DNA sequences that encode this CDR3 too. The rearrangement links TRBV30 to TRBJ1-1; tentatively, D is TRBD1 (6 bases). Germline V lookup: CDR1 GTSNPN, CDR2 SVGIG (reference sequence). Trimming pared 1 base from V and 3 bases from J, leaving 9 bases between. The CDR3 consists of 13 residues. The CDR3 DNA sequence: TGTGCCTGGAGTGGAAGGGGGGACACTGAAGCTTTCTTT. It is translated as CAWSGRGDTEAFF.

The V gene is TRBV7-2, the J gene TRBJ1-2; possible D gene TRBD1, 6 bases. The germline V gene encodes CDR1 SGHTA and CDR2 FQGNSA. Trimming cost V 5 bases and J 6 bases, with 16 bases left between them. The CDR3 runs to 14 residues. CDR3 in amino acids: CASSNRDKGDGYTF. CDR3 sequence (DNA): TGTGCCAGCAGCAACCGGGACAAGGGAGATGGCTACACCTTC.

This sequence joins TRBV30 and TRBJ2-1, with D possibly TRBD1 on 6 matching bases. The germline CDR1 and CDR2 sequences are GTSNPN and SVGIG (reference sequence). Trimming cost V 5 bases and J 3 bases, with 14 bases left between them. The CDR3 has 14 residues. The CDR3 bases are TGTGCCTGGTCGAGGGGGTCTAACTACAATGAGCAGTTCTTC. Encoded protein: CAWSRGSNYNEQFF.

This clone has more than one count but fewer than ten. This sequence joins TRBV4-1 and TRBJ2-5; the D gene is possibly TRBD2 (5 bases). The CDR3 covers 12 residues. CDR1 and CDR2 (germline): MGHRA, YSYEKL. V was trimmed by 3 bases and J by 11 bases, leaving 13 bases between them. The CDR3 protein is CASSQAFGMQYF. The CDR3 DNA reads TGCGCCAGCAGCCAGGCTTTCGGGATGCAGTACTTC.

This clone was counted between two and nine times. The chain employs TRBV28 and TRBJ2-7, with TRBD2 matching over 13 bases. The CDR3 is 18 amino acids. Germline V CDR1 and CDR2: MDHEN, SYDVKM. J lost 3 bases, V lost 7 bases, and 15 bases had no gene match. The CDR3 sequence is CASTPGGSGTSGIYEQYF. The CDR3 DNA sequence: TGTGCCAGCACCCCCGGGGGGTCCGGGACTAGCGGGATCTACGAGCAGTACTTC.

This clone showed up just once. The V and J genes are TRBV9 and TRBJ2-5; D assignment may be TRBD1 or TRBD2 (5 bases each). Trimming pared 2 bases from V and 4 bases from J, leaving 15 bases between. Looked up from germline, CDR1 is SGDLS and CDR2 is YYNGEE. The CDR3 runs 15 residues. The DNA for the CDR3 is TGTGCCAGCAGCGTCTCTCCGGGACGCGCAGAGACCCAGTACTTC. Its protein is CASSVSPGRAETQYF.